This T cell receptor (beta chain) was sequenced for a study of control samples from healthy donors and cancer patients. The method was immunoSEQ multiplex PCR; TCRdb's version includes in-frame clones alone and lacks a portion of them. The table lists around 90,000 clones, around nine tenths of them singletons. The CDR3 contains 16 residues. V was cut by 6 bases and J by 0 bases, with 17 bases left in between. CDR1 is SGHTS, CDR2 YDEGEE, per germline. This receptor was identified in a man in his thirties or forties in good health. Source material: blood. The V gene is TRBV5-8, the J gene TRBJ2-3; maybe TRBD2 (6 bases). The CDR3 is CASTPDGGTSTDTQYF. CDR3 nucleotides: TGTGCCAGCACCCCCGATGGGGGGACCAGCACAGATACGCAGTATTTT.